Below, 30 T cell receptor beta chains from the same sample are listed, as sequenced in a study of blood T cell repertoires in COVID-19. Only in-frame clones appear in the TCRdb table, and some are missing; sequencing was by immunoSEQ multiplex PCR. Of roughly 140,000 clones detected, about 90% appear once; the ten largest clones hold about 2.5%. Sequenced sample: peripheral blood. The receptors were sampled from a human donor in a cohort sampled during active COVID-19.

The V and J genes are TRBV5-1 and TRBJ2-7; 7 nucleotides align to TRBD1. With 4 bases clipped from V and 0 bases from J, the junction kept 7 bases outside the gene matches. This CDR3 comprises 15 residues. The germline CDR1 and CDR2 sequences are SGHRS and YFSETQ. DNA of the CDR3: TGCGCCAGCAGCCTCACAGGGGACAGCTCCTACGAGCAGTACTTC. Amino acids: CASSLTGDSSYEQYF. Full variable domain (rest looked up from reference TRBV5-1 and TRBJ2-7): KAGVTQTPRYLIKTRGQQVTLSCSPISGHRSVSWYQQTPGQGLQFLFEYFSETQRNKGNFPGRFSGRQFSNSRSEMNVSTLELGDSALYLCASSLTGDSSYEQYFGPGTRLTVT.

This rearrangement joins TRBV5-1 to TRBJ1-4, with a tentative D call TRBD1 (5 bases). CDR1 is SGHRS, CDR2 YFSETQ, per germline. CDR3 length equals 15 residues. Trimming took 0 bases from V and 0 from J, leaving 6 bases between them. In nucleotides, the CDR3 is TGCGCCAGCAGCTTGGCGGGGGCAACTAATGAAAAACTGTTTTTT. This sequence encodes CASSLAGATNEKLFF. Together with reference TRBV5-1 and TRBJ1-4, the CDR3 gives the full variable domain: KAGVTQTPRYLIKTRGQQVTLSCSPISGHRSVSWYQQTPGQGLQFLFEYFSETQRNKGNFPGRFSGRQFSNSRSEMNVSTLELGDSALYLCASSLAGATNEKLFFGSGTQLSVL.

The chain employs TRBV6-2 or TRBV6-3 and TRBJ1-3, with TRBD1 matching over 7 bases. CDR1 is MNHEY, CDR2 SVGEGT, per germline. Unmatched junction bases numbered 7, after V lost 5 bases and J lost 3 bases. The CDR3 covers 15 residues. The CDR3 loop reads CASSKRGGFGNTIYF. The DNA of the CDR3 is TGTGCCAGCAGTAAACGAGGGGGCTTTGGAAACACCATATATTTT.

The CDR3 here is CASSLFSGISYEQYF. The CDR3 DNA reads as TGCGCCAGCAGCCTCTTTAGCGGGATCTCCTACGAGCAGTACTTC. The chain links TRBV4-1 to TRBJ2-7; 8 positions agree with TRBD2. From germline, CDR1 is MGHRA and CDR2 YSYEKL. The CDR3 contains 15 residues. Trimming removed 4 bases from V and 0 bases from J; junction bases left unmatched: 5.

The chain combines TRBV20-1 with TRBJ1-1; 10 bases fit TRBD1. Per germline, CDR1 DFQATT and CDR2 SNEGSKA (reference sequence). Unmatched junction bases numbered 5, after V lost 3 bases and J lost 4 bases. The CDR3 consists of 14 residues. The CDR3 here is CSASRGQGTTEAFF. CDR3 DNA: TGCAGTGCTAGTAGGGGACAGGGGACCACTGAAGCTTTCTTT.

V and J are TRBV19 and TRBJ2-1, with 8 nucleotides matching TRBD2. V was clipped by 1 base and J by 0 bases; unmatched bases: 14. Germline CDR1 and CDR2: LNHDA and SQIVND (reference sequence). CDR3 length: 20 residues. The CDR3 loop is CASSIGGGGGPFPSYNEQFF. CDR3 nucleotide sequence: TGTGCCAGTAGTATAGGCGGAGGCGGGGGGCCTTTCCCCTCCTACAATGAGCAGTTCTTC.

This chain uses TRBV28 with TRBJ1-4; D is ambiguous. The CDR3 contains 15 residues. Trimming left V 5 bases short and J 6 bases short, with 16 bases between. Germline V CDR1 and CDR2: MDHEN, SYDVKM. The CDR3 coding sequence is TGTGCCAGCAGTAACCGAGCCAACCGTTATGAAAAACTGTTTTTT. Protein: CASSNRANRYEKLFF.

The V and J genes are TRBV30 and TRBJ2-5; no clear D gene. Trimming removed 5 bases at V and 0 bases at J, with 16 bases between. Germline V gives CDR1 GTSNPN, CDR2 SVGIG (reference sequence). This CDR3 contains 15 residues. CDR3: CAWRSRDINQETQYF. The CDR3, as DNA: TGTGCCTGGCGTTCCCGAGACATCAACCAAGAGACCCAGTACTTC. The entire variable domain, with the rest obtained from reference TRBV30 and TRBJ2-5, is as follows: SQTIHQWPATLVQPVGSPLSLECTVEGTSNPNLYWYRQAAGRGLQLLFYSVGIGQISSEVPQNLSASRPQDRQFILSSKKLLLSDSGFYLCAWRSRDINQETQYFGPGTRLLVL.

The sample holds many counts of this clone. The chain couples TRBV2 to TRBJ2-5; perhaps TRBD1 as D (6 bases). V gave up 4 bases and J gave up 4 bases, with 10 bases separating them. Germline loops: CDR1 SNHLY, CDR2 FYNNEI. The CDR3 covers 13 residues. The CDR3 sequence is CASSGIGGETQYF. The CDR3, as DNA: TGTGCCAGCAGTGGTATAGGGGGAGAGACCCAGTACTTC.

This sequence joins TRBV5-5 and TRBJ1-2; possible D gene TRBD1, 5 bases. V was trimmed by 0 bases and J by 8 bases, leaving 17 bases between them. The CDR3 totals 15 residues. Germline lookup yields CDR1 SGHKS and CDR2 YYEKEE (reference sequence). In DNA form, the CDR3 reads TGTGCCAGCAGCTTGGCGAGTCAGGGATTTACGGGCTACACCTTC. This translates into CASSLASQGFTGYTF.

This clone has more than one count but fewer than ten. The chain has TRBV6-6 and TRBJ1-2; D is possibly TRBD1 (5 bases). The V gene lost 7 bases and the J gene lost 1 base, with 7 bases spanning the gap. The CDR3 spans 12 residues. Germline assignment: CDR1 MNHNY and CDR2 SVGAGI (reference sequence). The CDR3 coding sequence is TGTGCCAGCACAGGGATTAACTATGGCTACACCTTC. Its translation: CASTGINYGYTF.

This rearrangement joins TRBV29-1 to TRBJ2-1; tentatively, D is TRBD2 (5 bases). This CDR3 contains 13 residues. CDR1 is SQVTM, CDR2 ANQGSEA, per germline. Trimming cost V 4 bases and J 4 bases, with 11 bases left between them. CDR3 region: CSVGLAEYNEQFF. In nucleotides, the CDR3 is TGCAGCGTTGGGCTAGCAGAATACAATGAGCAGTTCTTC.

The chain recombines TRBV6-5 with TRBJ1-1; tentative D call: TRBD1 (5 bases). Germline V gives CDR1 MNHEY, CDR2 SVGAGI. Trimming pared 8 bases from V and 5 bases from J, leaving 9 bases between. The CDR3 extends over 11 amino acids. Written as DNA, the CDR3 is TGTGCCAGCCTCCGGGGGACTGAAGCTTTCTTT. Translated, it gives CASLRGTEAFF.

V and J are TRBV9 and TRBJ2-7; TRBD1 matches at 9 bases. Losses at the gene ends were 5 bases for V and 4 bases for J; bases not matched to a gene: 10. This CDR3 comprises 15 residues. CDR1 and CDR2 (germline): SGDLS, YYNGEE. The chain's CDR3 is CASSISGTGFYEQYF. Written as DNA, the CDR3 is TGTGCCAGCAGTATTTCCGGGACAGGGTTTTACGAGCAGTACTTC.

J is TRBJ2-7 and V is TRBV15; 10 bases fit TRBD1. Germline trimming cut 8 bases from V and 5 bases from J; bases unmatched to any gene: 3. Germline CDR1 reads LNHNV; CDR2 reads YYDKDF (reference sequence). This CDR3 comprises 12 residues. CDR3 region: CATSGQGNEQYF. CDR3 DNA sequence: TGTGCCACCTCGGGACAGGGGAACGAGCAGTACTTC. Full variable domain (remainder filled in from reference TRBV15 and TRBJ2-7): DAMVIQNPRYQVTQFGKPVTLSCSQTLNHNVMYWYQQKSSQAPKLLFHYYDKDFNNEADTPDNFQSRRPNTSFCFLDIRSPGLGDTAMYLCATSGQGNEQYFGPGTRLTVT.

The chain carries TRBV5-1 and TRBJ2-7, with 8 positions matching TRBD1. Losses at the gene ends were 4 bases for V and 2 bases for J; bases not matched to a gene: 5. The CDR3 length is 14 residues. Germline CDR1 and CDR2: SGHRS and YFSETQ. In nucleotides, the CDR3 is TGCGCCAGCAGCCCCCGGACAGGGACCTACGAGCAGTACTTC. Translating gives CASSPRTGTYEQYF.

The rearrangement uses TRBV5-1 and TRBJ2-1; 8 nucleotides agree with TRBD2. This CDR3 has 16 amino acids. Germline V gene data show CDR1 as SGHRS and CDR2 as YFSETQ. V shed 4 bases, J shed 8 bases, and the junction held 14 bases outside the gene matches. The CDR3 coding sequence is TGCGCCAGCAGCAGGGAGGGGACTAGTTCTGGCTATGAGCAGTTCTTC. Its translation is CASSREGTSSGYEQFF.

The chain joins TRBV9 to TRBJ2-1; TRBD2 agrees at 8 bases. CDR1 SGDLS and CDR2 YYNGEE come from the germline V gene. After removal of 3 bases from V and 3 bases from J, the junction contained 8 bases not matched to a gene. The CDR3 runs to 16 residues. CDR3 DNA sequence: TGTGCCAGCAGCGCCAGCGGGAGCGGGGGCTACAATGAGCAGTTCTTC. This gives the protein CASSASGSGGYNEQFF.

This clone has just one count. The CDR3 sequence is CASSVQGARSTDTQYF. The CDR3 DNA reads TGTGCCAGCAGTGTCCAGGGGGCGCGGAGCACAGATACGCAGTATTTT. The chain uses TRBV2 and TRBJ2-3; 8 bases match TRBD1. After removal of 4 bases from V and 0 bases from J, the junction contained 6 bases not matched to a gene. The CDR3 extends over 16 amino acids. The germline V gene encodes CDR1 SNHLY and CDR2 FYNNEI.

The gene calls are TRBV2 and TRBJ1-2, with TRBD1 as a possible D gene (5 bases). The germline CDR1 and CDR2 sequences are SNHLY and FYNNEI. Trimming left V 0 bases short and J 7 bases short, with 15 bases between. This CDR3 spans 15 amino acids. CDR3 DNA sequence: TGTGCCAGCAGTGAAGCCGGGCCAGGGCAAGGTGGCTACACCTTC. The encoded protein is CASSEAGPGQGGYTF.

This clone was detected ten times or more. This rearrangement joins TRBV7-2 to TRBJ2-1; 9 bases align to TRBD1. Trimming at V came to 4 bases and at J to 6 bases, leaving 7 bases not matched to a gene. CDR1 and CDR2 from the germline V gene are SGHTA and FQGNSA. There are 15 residues in the CDR3. The CDR3 region is CASSWGQGSANEQFF. DNA of the CDR3: TGTGCCAGCAGCTGGGGACAGGGATCGGCCAATGAGCAGTTCTTC.

The V and J genes are TRBV3-1 (or the pseudogene TRBV3-2) and TRBJ2-6, with 12 nucleotides matching TRBD1. CDR1 is LGHDT, CDR2 YNNKEL, per germline (reference sequence). This CDR3 is built from 20 residues. The junction had 10 bases not matched to a gene; V was cut back by 4 bases and J by 0 bases. The CDR3 nucleotides read TGTGCCAGCAGCCTTTGGGGGGACAGGGGGCCCTACTCTGGGGCCAACGTCCTGACTTTC. Its protein product is CASSLWGDRGPYSGANVLTF.

V and J are TRBV3-1 (or the pseudogene TRBV3-2) and TRBJ2-2; 10 nucleotides match TRBD2. The CDR3 spans 13 residues. Per the germline V gene, CDR1 is LGHDT and CDR2 is YNNKEL (reference sequence). The V segment lost 6 bases and the J segment 8 bases; nucleotides outside the gene matches: 3. This CDR3 reads CASRQTSGGELFF. DNA of the CDR3: TGTGCCAGCAGGCAGACTAGCGGGGGGGAGCTGTTTTTT.

This chain joins TRBV7-2 and TRBJ1-2; D is perhaps TRBD1 (5 bases). Germline CDR1 and CDR2: SGHTA and FQGNSA. This CDR3 comprises 13 residues. The V and J ends lost 8 bases and 4 bases respectively, with 14 bases between them. CDR3 residues: CASAQGNAYGYTF. CDR3 DNA sequence: TGTGCCAGCGCCCAGGGAAACGCCTATGGCTACACCTTC.

V gene TRBV5-1 combines with J gene TRBJ2-1; 8 nucleotides line up with TRBD2. The germline V gene has CDR1 SGHRS and CDR2 YFSETQ. The V gene end was trimmed by 7 bases and the J gene end by 1 base; junction bases not matched to a gene: 10. The CDR3 covers 16 residues. The CDR3 DNA follows: TGCGCCAGCCGACCGACTAGCGTAACATCCTACAATGAGCAGTTCTTC. Translated, it gives CASRPTSVTSYNEQFF.

The V and J genes are TRBV28 and TRBJ1-5, with 7 positions matching TRBD1. CDR1 is MDHEN, CDR2 SYDVKM, per germline. V was pared by 8 bases and J by 2 bases, with 9 bases of the junction left unmatched. This CDR3 has 15 residues. CDR3 protein: CASQGRTGGNQPQHF. Here the CDR3 DNA reads TGTGCCAGCCAGGGGAGAACAGGGGGCAATCAGCCCCAGCATTTT.

This clone has more than one count but fewer than ten. Other DNA sequences in this sample translate to the same CDR3. The genes are TRBV7-2 and TRBJ2-5; 7 positions agree with TRBD2. CDR1 SGHTA and CDR2 FQGNSA come from the germline V gene. V was clipped by 3 bases and J by 5 bases; unmatched bases: 6. CDR3 size: 14 residues. CDR3 loop: CASSFSSGGETQYF. CDR3 coding DNA: TGTGCCAGCAGCTTTTCTAGCGGAGGGGAGACCCAGTACTTC.

This clone appeared a single time. The J gene is TRBJ2-1, the V gene TRBV6-5, with 8 nucleotides matching TRBD2. CDR1 is MNHEY and CDR2 is SVGAGI in the germline V gene. This CDR3 region has 15 residues. Trimming took 0 bases from V and 12 from J; bases not matched to a gene: 10. Here the CDR3 DNA reads TGTGCCAGCAGTTACTCTAGCGGGGACTCTCGGGGGCAGTTCTTC. This gives the protein CASSYSSGDSRGQFF.

Here the CDR3 DNA reads TGTGCCAGCAGCAGGGGGCATGGAGCTTTCTTT. This encodes CASSRGHGAFF. The chain couples TRBV9 to TRBJ1-1; 7 nucleotides line up with TRBD1. This CDR3 is 11 amino acids long. V lost 4 bases and J lost 10; bases outside the gene matches: 4. CDR1 SGDLS and CDR2 YYNGEE come from the germline V gene.

The chain is built from TRBV5-1 and TRBJ1-3; tentatively, D is TRBD1 (5 bases). Per germline, CDR1 SGHRS and CDR2 YFSETQ. The CDR3 has 14 residues. V lost 4 bases and J lost 3, with 11 bases in between. For the CDR3, the DNA is TGCGCCAGCAGCCAAAGGGGAAATGGAAACACCATATATTTT. It yields the protein CASSQRGNGNTIYF.